A single sample gave rise to the 14 T cell receptor beta chains below, sequenced in a study of CD8 T cells in Susac syndrome. Reverse transcription of about 0.45 to 1 ug RNA was performed with random hexamers. TCRdb re-derived calls from the immunoSEQ multiplex PCR reads in MiXCR, one entry per CDR3 protein. The data contain under 200,000 distinct CDR3 sequences, 90% to 96% of them singletons. Source material: CD4+ T cells from PBMCs. These receptors all come from a human donor with Susac syndrome.

This chain uses TRBV9 with TRBJ2-5; D possibly corresponds to TRBD1 (6 bases). The germline CDR1 and CDR2 sequences are SGDLS and YYNGEE. The CDR3 runs 15 residues. V lost 4 bases and J 2 bases, leaving 15 bases between the germline ends. CDR3 protein: CASSIQQGWQETQYF. The CDR3 coding sequence is TGTGCCAGCAGCATTCAACAGGGATGGCAAGAGACCCAGTACTTC.

The chain couples TRBV29-1 to TRBJ1-4; 8 bases align to TRBD1. J was trimmed by 7 bases and V by 7 bases; bases with no gene match: 8. CDR3 size: 13 residues. Germline V CDR1 and CDR2: SQVTM, ANQGSEA. The chain's CDR3 is CSADRGVGEKLFF. In DNA, the CDR3 is TGCAGCGCCGACAGGGGTGTTGGTGAAAAACTGTTTTTT.

This rearrangement joins TRBV2 to TRBJ1-1; 9 nucleotides match TRBD1. Germline V gene data show CDR1 as SNHLY and CDR2 as FYNNEI. The V segment lost 10 bases and the J segment 3 bases; nucleotides outside the gene matches: 6. This CDR3 has 13 residues. In DNA, the CDR3 is TGTGCCAACTCCCGGGACAGGGACACTGAAGCTTTCTTT. The encoded protein is CANSRDRDTEAFF. The entire variable domain, with the rest obtained from reference TRBV2 and TRBJ1-1, is as follows: EPEVTQTPSHQVTQMGQEVILRCVPISNHLYFYWYRQILGQKVEFLVSFYNNEISEKSEIFDDQFSVERPDGSNFTLKIRSTKLEDSAMYFCANSRDRDTEAFFGQGTRLTVV.

This rearrangement joins TRBV12-3 or TRBV12-4 to TRBJ1-3; D is unresolved. Trimming removed 6 bases at V and 0 bases at J, with 12 bases between. The CDR3 spans 15 residues. CDR3 amino acids: CASRRTQPSGNTIYF. DNA of the CDR3: TGTGCCAGCAGGAGGACGCAACCCTCTGGAAACACCATATATTTT.

For the CDR3, the DNA is TGTGCCTGGAGCCAAGGGGCCTACGAGCAGTACTTC. Residues: CAWSQGAYEQYF. The chain joins TRBV30 to TRBJ2-7, with D possibly matching TRBD1 (5 bases). V was shortened by 3 bases and J by 2 bases, with 8 bases between the two germline ends. This CDR3 is built from 12 residues. Germline V CDR1 and CDR2: GTSNPN, SVGIG (reference sequence). Drawing the rest from reference TRBV30 and TRBJ2-7, the complete variable domain is SQTIHQWPATLVQPVGSPLSLECTVEGTSNPNLYWYRQAAGRGLQLLFYSVGIGQISSEVPQNLSASRPQDRQFILSSKKLLLSDSGFYLCAWSQGAYEQYFGPGTRLTVT.

V is TRBV12-3 or TRBV12-4 and J is TRBJ2-5, with TRBD2 matching 14 bases. The CDR3 has 16 residues. The ends lost 3 bases at V and 1 base at J; junction bases unmatched: 1. CDR3 coding DNA: TGTGCCAGCAGTTTGGGACTAGCGGGGGTCCAAGAGACCCAGTACTTC. Amino acids: CASSLGLAGVQETQYF.

The table lists this clonotype with a count of one. The V and J genes are TRBV11-2 and TRBJ2-3, with 9 nucleotides matching TRBD2. Per germline, CDR1 SGHAT and CDR2 FQNNGV. CDR3 length equals 14 residues. After removal of 6 bases from V and 6 bases from J, the junction contained 7 bases not matched to a gene. Here the CDR3 DNA reads TGTGCCAGCAGGAATAGCGGGGGCGTTGATACGCAGTATTTT. It translates to CASRNSGGVDTQYF.

This rearrangement joins TRBV14 to TRBJ1-1; D is unclear. The CDR3 has 14 residues. Germline V gene lookup returns CDR1 SGHDN and CDR2 FVKESK. The ends were cut back, 2 bases at V and 3 bases at J, with 10 bases in the middle. CDR3 DNA: TGTGCCAGCAGCCAAACATCTCAGTACACTGAAGCTTTCTTT. Protein product: CASSQTSQYTEAFF.

V gene TRBV20-1 combines with J gene TRBJ1-3; 8 bases are a match to TRBD1. V gave up 4 bases and J gave up 4 bases; unmatched junction bases: 3. Looked up from germline, CDR1 is DFQATT and CDR2 is SNEGSKA (reference sequence). CDR3 length: 13 amino acids. The DNA of the CDR3 is TGCAGTGCTATTCGACAGGGGGGAAACACCATATATTTT. Translating it yields CSAIRQGGNTIYF.

The chain uses TRBV5-4 and TRBJ2-7; TRBD1 aligns across 9 bases. The CDR3 contains 14 residues. V lost 4 bases and J lost 0; bases outside the gene matches: 2. Germline values: CDR1 SGHNT, CDR2 YYREEE (reference sequence). DNA for the CDR3: TGTGCCAGCAGCACAGGGGGCGCCTCCTACGAGCAGTACTTC. Translation gives CASSTGGASYEQYF.

V and J are TRBV29-1 and TRBJ2-7; 12 nucleotides align to TRBD1. This CDR3 is built from 13 residues. Unmatched junction bases numbered 7, after V lost 7 bases and J lost 6 bases. The germline gives CDR1 SQVTM, CDR2 ANQGSEA. In DNA, the CDR3 is TGCAGCGGATCCGGGACAGGGGGCGCCGAGCAGTACTTC. Protein: CSGSGTGGAEQYF.

The rearrangement uses TRBV20-1 and TRBJ2-3; 7 bases line up with TRBD2. CDR1 and CDR2 (germline): DFQATT, SNEGSKA (reference sequence). This CDR3 is built from 13 residues. CDR3 sequence reads: CRAGGTSTDTQYF. As DNA, the CDR3 is TGCAGGGCCGGGGGGACTAGCACAGATACGCAGTATTTT.

V usage is TRBV15 and J usage is TRBJ1-4; D remains unclear. CDR3 length: 13 amino acids. Germline CDR1 reads LNHNV; CDR2 reads YYDKDF (reference sequence). Deletions cut 0 bases from V and 7 bases from J, with 6 bases between. The CDR3 here is CATSRDLVEKLFF. CDR3 DNA sequence: TGTGCCACCAGCAGAGATTTAGTTGAAAAACTGTTTTTT.

This rearrangement joins TRBV2 to TRBJ1-2, with 9 bases identical to TRBD1. Germline loops: CDR1 SNHLY, CDR2 FYNNEI. The trim removed 3 bases at V and 4 bases at J, leaving 6 bases unmatched. The CDR3 is made up of 15 amino acids. DNA for the CDR3: TGTGCCAGCAGTGACAGGACAGGGGCTAGCTATGGCTACACCTTC. As protein: CASSDRTGASYGYTF. The full variable domain, rest sourced from reference TRBV2 and TRBJ1-2, is EPEVTQTPSHQVTQMGQEVILRCVPISNHLYFYWYRQILGQKVEFLVSFYNNEISEKSEIFDDQFSVERPDGSNFTLKIRSTKLEDSAMYFCASSDRTGASYGYTFGSGTRLTVV.